Following are 26 T cell receptor beta chains from one sample sequenced in a study of blood T cell repertoires in COVID-19. Sequencing was performed with immunoSEQ multiplex PCR; in TCRdb, only in-frame clones are kept and a portion is missing. This table holds 68,000 or so clones, over 75% found once. The sequenced sample was peripheral blood. All receptors derive from a man in his 70s with active or convalescent COVID-19.

The V and J genes are TRBV2 and TRBJ2-5; the match to TRBD1 covers 11 bases. The germline V gene has CDR1 SNHLY and CDR2 FYNNEI. Losses at the gene ends were 6 bases for V and 3 bases for J; bases not matched to a gene: 3. The length of the CDR3 is 14 residues. CDR3 amino acids: CASSGQGAKETQYF. The CDR3 DNA sequence: TGTGCCAGCAGCGGACAGGGGGCAAAAGAGACCCAGTACTTC.

The chain links TRBV11-3 to TRBJ1-1; TRBD1 is a possible D gene (5 bases). V was pared by 6 bases and J by 6 bases, with 17 bases between. CDR1 is SGHNT, CDR2 YENEEA, per germline. This CDR3 region has 14 residues. The CDR3 DNA reads as TGTGCCAGCAGTAGGGGTGGGGCGAAGGCTGAAGCTTTCTTT. Amino acid sequence: CASSRGGAKAEAFF.

J is TRBJ2-2 and V is TRBV5-1; weak D call: TRBD1 (5 bases). Germline V gene sequence: CDR1 SGHRS, CDR2 YFSETQ. The CDR3 contains 14 residues. Trimming left V 0 bases short and J 8 bases short, with 11 bases between. The CDR3 reads CASSLDPGSGELFF. The CDR3 DNA sequence: TGCGCCAGCAGCTTGGACCCAGGGTCGGGGGAGCTGTTTTTT.

This sequence joins TRBV15 and TRBJ2-5, with D tentatively TRBD2 (5 bases). In germline, CDR1 is LNHNV, CDR2 YYDKDF (reference sequence). The CDR3 has 14 residues. Trimming took off 0 bases at V and 1 base at J, with 6 bases between the two ends. The CDR3 sequence: CATSRDRGQETQYF. CDR3 DNA: TGTGCCACCAGCAGAGATCGGGGCCAAGAGACCCAGTACTTC.

This chain joins TRBV5-8 and TRBJ1-1; the D gene is possibly TRBD1 (6 bases). The CDR3 extends over 11 amino acids. Germline V gene lookup returns CDR1 SGHTS and CDR2 YDEGEE. V lost 2 bases to trimming and J lost 7 bases, with 6 bases between them. CDR3 nucleotide sequence: TGTGCCAGCAGCTTCAGGGGTGAAGCTTTCTTT. Protein product: CASSFRGEAFF.

The chain joins TRBV29-1 to TRBJ1-2, with a possible D match to TRBD1 (6 bases). The V gene's germline CDR1 is SQVTM and CDR2 ANQGSEA. Trimming shortened V by 2 bases and J by 0 bases, and 10 bases separated the two germline ends. This CDR3 contains 14 residues. CDR3 nucleotide sequence: TGCAGCGTTGAAAGACAGGAGACTAACTATGGCTACACCTTC. Its translation is CSVERQETNYGYTF.

This chain uses TRBV10-3 with TRBJ1-3; D is unresolved. The CDR3 is 15 amino acids. Between the trimmed V and J ends, which lost 6 bases and 2 bases, there was a span of 14 bases. Germline-derived CDR1 and CDR2 are ENHRY and SYGVKD. The CDR3 is CAISRDSRPGNTIYF. In DNA form, the CDR3 reads TGTGCCATCAGCCGCGACTCTCGACCTGGAAACACCATATATTTT.

The chain recombines TRBV11-2 with TRBJ2-7; perhaps TRBD2 as D (6 bases). The CDR3 consists of 14 residues. Between the trimmed V and J ends, which lost 4 bases and 7 bases, there was a span of 17 bases. Germline CDR1 SGHAT, CDR2 FQNNGV. The CDR3 DNA reads TGTGCCAGCAGCTCAAGTGGAGGGGCGGAGGAGCAGTACTTC. It encodes CASSSSGGAEEQYF.

The gene calls are TRBV5-5 and TRBJ2-1; 9 nucleotides match TRBD2. CDR1 is SGHKS, CDR2 YYEKEE, per germline (reference sequence). This CDR3 is 16 amino acids long. V lost 2 bases and J lost 3; bases outside the gene matches: 6. CDR3 in DNA: TGTGCCAGCAGCTTTCGCGGGGGGGACTTCTACAATGAGCAGTTCTTC. Amino acids: CASSFRGGDFYNEQFF.

The rearrangement links TRBV27 to TRBJ1-2; possible D gene TRBD1, 5 bases. V was pared by 5 bases and J by 2 bases, with 12 bases between. Germline V gene lookup returns CDR1 MNHEY and CDR2 SMNVEV (reference sequence). The CDR3 totals 14 residues. The DNA for the CDR3 is TGTGCCAGCAGTCCTGGGGCCAGAAACTATGGCTACACCTTC. This encodes CASSPGARNYGYTF.

V usage is TRBV23-1 and J usage is TRBJ1-1; perhaps TRBD1 as D (5 bases). TRBV23-1 is placed among ORFs of uncertain function. V shed 2 bases and J shed 4 bases, with 8 bases lying between them. This CDR3 has 13 amino acids. The CDR3 spells CASSQPQGTEAFF. The CDR3 nucleotides read TGCGCCAGCAGTCAACCTCAGGGCACTGAAGCTTTCTTT.

The rearrangement joins TRBV4-1 to TRBJ2-1; 8 bases are shared with TRBD2. The V gene's germline CDR1 is MGHRA and CDR2 YSYEKL. The CDR3 runs to 16 residues. Unmatched junction bases numbered 5, after V lost 0 bases and J lost 4 bases. The CDR3: CASSQEGRGGYNEQFF. The CDR3 coding sequence is TGCGCCAGCAGCCAAGAGGGACGGGGGGGTTACAATGAGCAGTTCTTC.

This clone was detected a few times. The rearrangement links TRBV29-1 to TRBJ1-1; D is uncertain. The CDR3 covers 12 residues. Trimming removed 6 bases from V and 0 bases from J, with 8 bases in between. Germline values: CDR1 SQVTM, CDR2 ANQGSEA. CDR3 coding DNA: TGCAGCGTCGCCAACATGAACACTGAAGCTTTCTTT. It codes for CSVANMNTEAFF.

V and J are TRBV10-2 and TRBJ2-7; a possible D gene is TRBD2 (6 bases). The CDR3 is made up of 14 amino acids. The germline V gene has CDR1 WSHSY and CDR2 SAAADI. The germline V and J ends were trimmed by 4 bases and 3 bases, with 13 bases remaining between them. The CDR3 coding sequence is TGCGCCAGCAGTGCTCTGGCGGGAAGCTACGAGCAGTACTTC. Protein sequence: CASSALAGSYEQYF.

The rearrangement uses TRBV7-9 and TRBJ1-2, with 11 bases fitting TRBD1. Germline CDR1 and CDR2: SEHNR and FQNEAQ (reference sequence). After removal of 3 bases from V and 4 bases from J, the junction contained 1 base not matched to a gene. This CDR3 has 14 residues. The CDR3 DNA reads as TGTGCCAGCAGCTTGGGGACAGGGGGCTATGGCTACACCTTC. Translating gives CASSLGTGGYGYTF.

The table lists this clone with a few counts. This chain joins TRBV27 and TRBJ1-5, with 11 nucleotides matching TRBD1. V lost 6 bases, J lost 6 bases, and 7 bases stayed unmatched. CDR3 size: 15 residues. Germline values: CDR1 MNHEY, CDR2 SMNVEV (reference sequence). CDR3 sequence reads: CASRPGTGGIQPQHF. As DNA, the CDR3 is TGTGCCAGCAGACCTGGGACAGGGGGTATTCAGCCCCAGCATTTT.

The chain combines TRBV18 with TRBJ2-7, with TRBD1 as a possible D gene (7 bases). The CDR3 is made up of 14 amino acids. Trimming shortened V by 3 bases and J by 1 base, and 10 bases separated the two germline ends. Germline CDR1 reads KGHSH; CDR2 reads LQKENI. The CDR3 spells CASSPAGQSYEQYF. Here the CDR3 DNA reads TGTGCCAGCTCACCTGCGGGACAGTCCTACGAGCAGTACTTC. Full variable domain (outside the CDR3, taken from reference TRBV18 and TRBJ2-7): NAGVMQNPRHLVRRRGQEARLRCSPMKGHSHVYWYRQLPEEGLKFMVYLQKENIIDESGMPKERFSAEFPKEGPSILRIQQVVRGDSAAYFCASSPAGQSYEQYFGPGTRLTVT.

In nucleotides, the CDR3 is TGTGCCAGCAGCCAAGCGTCCCGGGGGGGCCTTAGTGAGCAGTTCTTC. Its protein product is CASSQASRGGLSEQFF. The chain links TRBV3-1 (or the pseudogene TRBV3-2) to TRBJ2-1, with 8 bases identical to TRBD2. In germline, CDR1 is LGHDT, CDR2 YNNKEL (reference sequence). The CDR3 sequence is 16 residues long. With 1 base clipped from V and 9 bases from J, the junction kept 11 bases outside the gene matches.

V usage is TRBV25-1 and J usage is TRBJ2-2; TRBD1 agrees at 9 bases. V dropped 6 bases and J dropped 4; count of bases not matched to a gene: 12. The CDR3 is made up of 17 amino acids. Per the germline V gene, CDR1 is MGHDK and CDR2 is SYGVNS. The CDR3 region has the DNA TGTGCCAGCAGGCAAACCGGGACAGGGTTGGGCACCGGGGAGCTGTTTTTT. This encodes CASRQTGTGLGTGELFF. The complete variable domain, with remaining parts taken from reference TRBV25-1 and TRBJ2-2, reads EADIYQTPRYLVIGTGKKITLECSQTMGHDKMYWYQQDPGMELHLIHYSYGVNSTEKGDLSSESTVSRIRTEHFPLTLESARPSHTSQYLCASRQTGTGLGTGELFFGEGSRLTVL.

This chain uses TRBV7-9 with TRBJ1-2; TRBD1 matches 10 bases. The CDR3 is 15 residues long. Per germline, CDR1 SEHNR and CDR2 FQNEAQ (reference sequence). V gave up 4 bases and J gave up 3 bases; unmatched junction bases: 5. The CDR3 loop reads CASSYPDRGDYGYTF. The CDR3 DNA sequence: TGTGCCAGCAGCTACCCGGACAGGGGGGACTATGGCTACACCTTC. Supplemented by reference TRBV7-9 and TRBJ1-2, the full variable domain reads DTGVSQNPRHKITKRGQNVTFRCDPISEHNRLYWYRQTLGQGPEFLTYFQNEAQLEKSRLLSDRFSAERPKGSFSTLEIQRTEQGDSAMYLCASSYPDRGDYGYTFGSGTRLTVV.

The J gene is TRBJ2-1, the V gene TRBV5-1, with 10 bases aligning to TRBD2. The CDR3 loop spans 18 amino acids. Germline CDR1 is SGHRS and CDR2 is YFSETQ. Trimming cost V 1 base and J 7 bases; bases outside gene matches: 14. The CDR3 nucleotides are TGCGCCAGCAGCTTGTACCTGAGTTTAGCGGGAGGTCGGAATGAGCAGTTCTTC. This translates into CASSLYLSLAGGRNEQFF.

This chain uses TRBV7-2 with TRBJ2-5; 7 nucleotides line up with TRBD2. Germline CDR1 reads SGHTA; CDR2 reads FQGNSA. The CDR3 loop spans 15 amino acids. Trimming removed 5 bases from V and 2 bases from J; junction bases left unmatched: 8. The CDR3 DNA is TGTGCCAGCAGCCCACAGATTAGCGGGCAAGAGACCCAGTACTTC. It is translated as CASSPQISGQETQYF.

The J gene is TRBJ1-1, the V gene TRBV7-9; D remains ambiguous. Germline V gene lookup returns CDR1 SEHNR and CDR2 FQNEAQ (reference sequence). The V gene lost 0 bases and the J gene lost 0 bases, with 5 bases spanning the gap. There are 14 residues in the CDR3. The CDR3 region is CASSLAGMNTEAFF. In DNA, the CDR3 is TGTGCCAGCAGCTTAGCCGGGATGAACACTGAAGCTTTCTTT.

The rearrangement joins TRBV27 to TRBJ2-7, with D possibly being TRBD1 (6 bases). Germline CDR1 is MNHEY and CDR2 is SMNVEV (reference sequence). Trimming shortened V by 5 bases and J by 4 bases, and 24 bases separated the two germline ends. The CDR3 is 17 amino acids. CDR3 loop: CASSLSLGQGNEYEQYF. As DNA, the CDR3 is TGTGCCAGCAGTCTCTCTTTGGGGCAGGGGAATGAATACGAGCAGTACTTC.

J is TRBJ2-2 and V is TRBV19; D may be TRBD2 (6 bases). This CDR3 is 15 amino acids long. V lost 6 bases, J lost 4 bases, and 15 bases lay in between. Per germline, CDR1 LNHDA and CDR2 SQIVND (reference sequence). CDR3 residues: CASSRPGRTTGELFF. CDR3 in DNA: TGTGCCAGTAGCCGGCCCGGGAGAACCACCGGGGAGCTGTTTTTT.

This rearrangement joins TRBV7-8 to TRBJ2-3; D unresolved. CDR1 and CDR2 (germline): SGHVS, FQNEAQ. Trimming took 5 bases from V and 0 from J, leaving 6 bases between them. CDR3 size: 13 residues. The chain's CDR3 is CASSARSTDTQYF. The DNA of the CDR3 is TGTGCCAGCAGCGCCCGGAGCACAGATACGCAGTATTTT.